This passage covers 8 T cell receptor beta chains from one sample sequenced in a study of vaccination and CD4 T cells after COVID-19 (dated by TCRdb to between 2021 and 2024). The library was obtained by PCR. This sample was sequenced with an Illumina iSeq 100. DNA from cultured CD4+ T cells underwent TCR sequencing with the Oncomine TCR Beta short-read assay at the Johns Hopkins FTIC core. Clones were called with MiXCR by TCRdb after fastp trimmed the public reads at Q25, and only in-frame beta chains were retained. Every CDR3 protein is listed once, alongside the most common genes and DNA of its rows. The sample has about 18,000 distinct CDR3 sequences on record, around 78% of them singletons. The ten biggest clones cover about 17% of the sample. These TCRs' antigens remain unknown. What this sample's treatment or condition label stands for: roughly ten-day PBMC culture with coronavirus spike peptide pools or control peptides (ViraFEST assay).

The specimen comprised CD4+ T cells from blood, cultured in vitro, sampled after SARS-CoV-2 vaccination. The receptors come from a human donor who received a COVID-19 vaccine.

The CDR3 sequence is CASTVLAGSQETQYF. CDR3 DNA: TGCGCCAGCACCGTACTAGCGGGGAGCCAAGAGACCCAGTACTTC. The chain has TRBV5-1 and TRBJ2-5, with 10 bases that match TRBD2. With V trimmed by 6 bases and J by 1 base, 6 bases remained unmatched. Germline CDR1 SGHRS, CDR2 YFSETQ. This CDR3 is 15 amino acids long.

V usage is TRBV7-8 and J usage is TRBJ2-6, with D possibly TRBD1 on 6 matching bases. This CDR3 comprises 18 residues. Between the trimmed V and J ends, which lost 4 bases and 4 bases, there was a span of 20 bases. Germline-derived CDR1 and CDR2 are SGHVS and FQNEAQ. The CDR3 sequence is CASSSRQLQGRGANVLTF. The CDR3 DNA reads as TGTGCCAGCAGCTCCCGCCAACTCCAGGGGAGAGGGGCCAACGTCCTGACTTTC.

The chain joins TRBV20-1 to TRBJ2-3, with 10 bases fitting TRBD1. Germline CDR1 reads DFQATT; CDR2 reads SNEGSKA (reference sequence). V lost 5 bases and J lost 3; bases outside the gene matches: 5. This CDR3 is built from 14 residues. For the CDR3, the DNA is TGCAGTGCTTTGGACAGGGGGGAGACAGATACGCAGTATTTT. Residues: CSALDRGETDTQYF.

The genes are TRBV5-1 and TRBJ2-3, with 10 bases aligning to TRBD2. The CDR3 length is 16 residues. V dropped 5 bases and J dropped 5; count of bases not matched to a gene: 11. From germline, CDR1 is SGHRS and CDR2 YFSETQ. DNA of the CDR3: TGCGCCAGCAGTTACCTAGAGCGGGGGGGTTTAGATACGCAGTATTTT. It codes for CASSYLERGGLDTQYF. Full variable domain (remainder filled in from reference TRBV5-1 and TRBJ2-3): KAGVTQTPRYLIKTRGQQVTLSCSPISGHRSVSWYQQTPGQGLQFLFEYFSETQRNKGNFPGRFSGRQFSNSRSEMNVSTLELGDSALYLCASSYLERGGLDTQYFGPGTRLTVL.

This clonotype was seen a handful of times. The V call is TRBV20-1, the J call TRBJ2-7; TRBD2 aligns across 13 bases. The CDR3 has 16 amino acids. Trimming removed 0 bases from V and 4 bases from J; junction bases left unmatched: 6. The germline V gene encodes CDR1 DFQATT and CDR2 SNEGSKA (reference sequence). The DNA of the CDR3 is TGCAGTGCTAGAGATCAGGGACTAGCGGGGCCATACGAGCAGTACTTC. Its protein product is CSARDQGLAGPYEQYF.

This clonotype was counted a few times. The gene calls are TRBV7-9 and TRBJ1-5, with TRBD1 identical over 8 bases. Germline CDR1 is SEHNR and CDR2 is FQNEAQ (reference sequence). The CDR3 covers 14 residues. The V segment lost 4 bases and the J segment 7 bases; nucleotides outside the gene matches: 6. The CDR3, as DNA: TGTGCCAGCAGCTACGACAGGGGAGGCCAGCCCCAGCATTTT. Protein: CASSYDRGGQPQHF.

This chain uses TRBV2 with TRBJ1-2; no definite D call. Germline V gene lookup returns CDR1 SNHLY and CDR2 FYNNEI. This CDR3 spans 12 amino acids. Trimming left V 7 bases short and J 1 base short, with 7 bases between. In DNA form, the CDR3 reads TGTGCCAGCACGGCCGTTAACTATGGCTACACCTTC. Protein product: CASTAVNYGYTF.

V usage is TRBV27 and J usage is TRBJ1-6; 9 nucleotides match TRBD1. Germline loops: CDR1 MNHEY, CDR2 SMNVEV (reference sequence). J was trimmed by 5 bases and V by 6 bases; bases with no gene match: 5. The CDR3 runs 15 residues. The CDR3 loop reads CASRRDRVNNSPLHF. The CDR3 region has the DNA TGTGCCAGCAGGAGGGACAGGGTGAATAATTCACCCCTCCACTTT.